These 13 T cell receptor beta chains were sequenced from one sample in a study of blood T cell repertoires in COVID-19. The protocol was immunoSEQ multiplex PCR, while the TCRdb copy is restricted to in-frame clones and leaves out a portion. The repertoire holds about 140,000 clones, just under 90% seen once, with roughly 9.6% in the top ten. Sequenced sample: peripheral blood. Every receptor here comes from a woman over 75 with acute or convalescent COVID-19.

The chain uses TRBV5-1 and TRBJ1-6; 8 bases agree with TRBD1. Germline CDR1 and CDR2: SGHRS and YFSETQ. With V trimmed by 4 bases and J by 0 bases, 9 bases remained unmatched. The CDR3 loop spans 18 amino acids. This chain's CDR3 is CASSQGTGRSSYNSPLHF. The CDR3 DNA reads TGCGCCAGCAGCCAAGGGACAGGCCGAAGCTCCTATAATTCACCCCTCCACTTT. The whole variable domain, filled in from reference TRBV5-1 and TRBJ1-6, reads KAGVTQTPRYLIKTRGQQVTLSCSPISGHRSVSWYQQTPGQGLQFLFEYFSETQRNKGNFPGRFSGRQFSNSRSEMNVSTLELGDSALYLCASSQGTGRSSYNSPLHFGNGTRLTVT.

V and J are TRBV11-2 and TRBJ2-5; 10 bases are a match to TRBD2. Germline V gene sequence: CDR1 SGHAT, CDR2 FQNNGV. The CDR3 loop spans 15 amino acids. The V gene end was trimmed by 6 bases and the J gene end by 7 bases; junction bases not matched to a gene: 11. The CDR3 DNA sequence: TGTGCCAGCAGGCCGAACCACAGCGGGGGGGCGACCCAGTACTTC. It codes for CASRPNHSGGATQYF.

This sequence joins TRBV24-1 and TRBJ2-5, with TRBD1 as a possible D gene (6 bases). The CDR3 has 16 residues. Trimming cost V 4 bases and J 4 bases, with 18 bases left between them. The V gene's germline CDR1 is KGHDR and CDR2 SFDVKD. The CDR3 sequence: CATSETGTRGRETQYF. CDR3 bases: TGTGCCACCAGTGAAACCGGGACAAGGGGCCGAGAGACCCAGTACTTC.

V is TRBV2 and J is TRBJ1-3, with D possibly matching TRBD1 (5 bases). Trimming left V 3 bases short and J 0 bases short, with 9 bases between. This CDR3 has 15 amino acids. Germline V gives CDR1 SNHLY, CDR2 FYNNEI. CDR3 sequence: CASSDRALSGNTIYF. The CDR3 nucleotides are TGTGCCAGCAGTGACAGGGCCCTCTCTGGAAACACCATATATTTT.

The V call is TRBV19, the J call TRBJ2-3, with 7 bases that match TRBD1. Losses at the gene ends were 5 bases for V and 2 bases for J; bases not matched to a gene: 7. The length of the CDR3 is 15 residues. The germline gives CDR1 LNHDA, CDR2 SQIVND (reference sequence). CDR3 sequence: CASSLRQGDTDTQYF. In DNA form, the CDR3 reads TGTGCCAGTAGTCTCCGACAGGGCGACACAGATACGCAGTATTTT.

This clone was seen a handful of times. The chain couples TRBV2 to TRBJ1-6, with a weak D call TRBD1 (6 bases). The CDR3 sequence is 12 residues long. The germline CDR1 and CDR2 sequences are SNHLY and FYNNEI. With 6 bases removed from V and 16 bases from J, the gap between germline ends came to 16 bases. In nucleotides, the CDR3 is TGTGCCAGCAGCATCGACAGGATGGTTCTCCACTTT. This sequence encodes CASSIDRMVLHF.

The chain joins TRBV6-5 to TRBJ2-2; D perhaps matches TRBD1 (6 bases). V lost 0 bases and J 5 bases, leaving 10 bases between the germline ends. This CDR3 is built from 15 residues. Germline V gives CDR1 MNHEY, CDR2 SVGAGI. The DNA of the CDR3 is TGTGCCAGCAGTTACTCTCTCAGGGGAACCGGGGAGCTGTTTTTT. Protein product: CASSYSLRGTGELFF.

This clone was seen a single time. The V gene is TRBV3-1 (or the pseudogene TRBV3-2), the J gene TRBJ2-7; perhaps TRBD2 as D (6 bases). This CDR3 region has 15 residues. V was pared by 0 bases and J by 4 bases, with 13 bases between. The germline gives CDR1 LGHDT, CDR2 YNNKEL (reference sequence). The CDR3 bases are TGTGCCAGCAGCCAAGAATGGGGGGAGACGTACGAGCAGTACTTC. Its protein product is CASSQEWGETYEQYF.

J is TRBJ1-6 and V is TRBV7-9, with 7 positions matching TRBD1. Germline CDR1 and CDR2: SEHNR and FQNEAQ (reference sequence). CDR3 length: 14 residues. Trimming cost V 3 bases and J 6 bases; bases outside gene matches: 2. CDR3 bases: TGTGCCAGCAGCTTCGGACAGGTTAATTCACCCCTCCACTTT. This gives the protein CASSFGQVNSPLHF.

The V and J genes are TRBV9 and TRBJ1-1; no clear D. Germline V lookup: CDR1 SGDLS, CDR2 YYNGEE. Trimming removed 0 bases from V and 2 bases from J, with 11 bases in between. There are 15 residues in the CDR3. The CDR3 DNA follows: TGTGCCAGCAGCGTAGGAGGGAGGGAAAACACTGAAGCTTTCTTT. As protein: CASSVGGRENTEAFF.

The chain uses TRBV29-1 and TRBJ1-2, with TRBD1 matching 7 bases. CDR3 length: 16 amino acids. Trimming removed 2 bases from V and 4 bases from J; junction bases left unmatched: 13. CDR1 and CDR2 from the germline V gene are SQVTM and ANQGSEA. CDR3 sequence: CSVESPGPGQRYGYTF. The CDR3 DNA sequence: TGCAGCGTTGAATCGCCGGGCCCGGGACAGCGCTATGGCTACACCTTC. Full variable domain (missing parts from reference TRBV29-1 and TRBJ1-2): SAVISQKPSRDICQRGTSLTIQCQVDSQVTMMFWYRQQPGQSLTLIATANQGSEATYESGFVIDKFPISRPNLTFSTLTVSNMSPEDSSIYLCSVESPGPGQRYGYTFGSGTRLTVV.

This rearrangement joins TRBV19 to TRBJ1-6; 8 bases are a match to TRBD1. Germline CDR1 and CDR2: LNHDA and SQIVND (reference sequence). The length of the CDR3 is 17 residues. The V gene end was trimmed by 3 bases and the J gene end by 6 bases; junction bases not matched to a gene: 10. The CDR3 region is CASSISRTGSFNSPLHF. The CDR3 DNA reads as TGTGCCAGTAGTATCTCTCGGACAGGGTCGTTTAATTCACCCCTCCACTTT.

The chain carries TRBV6-2 or TRBV6-3 and TRBJ2-2; a weak D match, TRBD1 (6 bases). CDR3 size: 16 residues. Trimming removed 5 bases from V and 4 bases from J, with 17 bases in between. CDR1 is MNHEY and CDR2 is SVGEGT in the germline V gene. The CDR3 loop is CASSQPLTGPTGELFF. CDR3 DNA: TGTGCCAGCAGTCAGCCCTTAACAGGGCCCACCGGGGAGCTGTTTTTT.